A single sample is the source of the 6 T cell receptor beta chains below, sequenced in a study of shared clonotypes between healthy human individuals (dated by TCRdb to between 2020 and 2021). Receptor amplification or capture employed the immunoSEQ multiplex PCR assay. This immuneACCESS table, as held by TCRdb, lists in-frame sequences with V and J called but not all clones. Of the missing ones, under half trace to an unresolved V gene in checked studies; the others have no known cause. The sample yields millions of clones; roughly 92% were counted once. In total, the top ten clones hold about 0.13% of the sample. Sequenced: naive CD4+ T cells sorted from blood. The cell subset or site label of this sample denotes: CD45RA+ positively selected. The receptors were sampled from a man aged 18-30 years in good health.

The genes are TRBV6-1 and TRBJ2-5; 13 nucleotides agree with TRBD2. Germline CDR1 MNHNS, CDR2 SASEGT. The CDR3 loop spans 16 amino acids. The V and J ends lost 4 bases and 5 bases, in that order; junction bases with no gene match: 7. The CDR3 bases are TGTGCCAGCAGTGGGCCCTGGACTAGCGGGGGTGAGACCCAGTACTTC. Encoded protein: CASSGPWTSGGETQYF.

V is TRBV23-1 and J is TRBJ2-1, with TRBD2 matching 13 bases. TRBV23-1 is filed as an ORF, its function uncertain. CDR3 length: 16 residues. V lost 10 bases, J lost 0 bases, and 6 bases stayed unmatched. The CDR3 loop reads CATKTSGRSSYNEQFF. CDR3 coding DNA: TGCGCCACCAAGACTAGCGGGAGGAGCTCCTACAATGAGCAGTTCTTC.

CDR3 amino acids: CASSRTRVPQETQYF. CDR3 coding DNA: TGTGCCAGCAGTCGGACTAGGGTCCCACAAGAGACCCAGTACTTC. The chain has TRBV7-8 and TRBJ2-5; 7 positions match TRBD2. The CDR3 consists of 15 residues. The V segment lost 6 bases and the J segment 2 bases; nucleotides outside the gene matches: 9. CDR1 and CDR2 (germline): SGHVS, FQNEAQ.

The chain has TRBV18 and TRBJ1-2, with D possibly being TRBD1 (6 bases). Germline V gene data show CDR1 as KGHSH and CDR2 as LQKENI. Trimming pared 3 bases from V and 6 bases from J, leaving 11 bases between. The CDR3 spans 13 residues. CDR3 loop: CASSPGGANGYTF. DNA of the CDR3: TGTGCCAGCTCACCGGGGGGGGCTAATGGCTACACCTTC.

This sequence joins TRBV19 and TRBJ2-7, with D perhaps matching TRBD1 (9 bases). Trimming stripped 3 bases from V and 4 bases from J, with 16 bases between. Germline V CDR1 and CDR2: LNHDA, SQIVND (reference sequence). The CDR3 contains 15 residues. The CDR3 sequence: CASSILAGQGYEQYF. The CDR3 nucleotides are TGTGCCAGTAGTATTTTAGCGGGACAGGGTTACGAGCAGTACTTC.

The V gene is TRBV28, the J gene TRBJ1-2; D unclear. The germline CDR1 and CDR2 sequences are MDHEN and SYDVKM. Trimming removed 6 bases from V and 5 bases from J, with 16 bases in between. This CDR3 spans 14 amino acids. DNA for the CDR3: TGTGCCAGCAGAGAAACCGGCCTTTCGTATGGCTACACCTTC. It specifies CASRETGLSYGYTF.